This is a list of T cell receptor beta chains from one sample in a study of CD8 T cells in ankylosing spondylitis. MiXCR, run by TCRdb on the 5' RACE reads, gives a single entry per CDR3 protein. The table includes around 770,000 distinct CDR3 sequences, around 20% detected once. Sequenced sample: blood, either unsorted or a sorted T cell fraction (not recorded which). These receptor sequences come from a male donor with ankylosing spondylitis. Both conserved end residues are part of each CDR3. Each record gives: CDR3 DNA, CDR3 protein, J gene, V gene, D gene, clone size. A D gene is named only where the DNA matches it firmly. Some rows have no size entry. The others give once, few or many, or a class for an expanded clone.

TGTGCCAGCAGTTTTGAGTTTCCCCAGCATTTT | CASSFEFPQHF | TRBJ1-5 | TRBV6-1 | NA | few
TGCAGTGCTAAAACCCGGACAGGGGACACGAACTTTCAAGAGACCCAGTACTTC | CSAKTRTGDTNFQETQYF | TRBJ2-5 | TRBV20-1 | TRBD1 | NA
TGTGCCAGCAGGGGATCCCAGGTCCCGGGCACTGAAGCTTTCTTT | CASRGSQVPGTEAFF | TRBJ1-1 | TRBV12-3/TRBV12-4 | NA | once
TGCGCCAGCAGCCAAGTCGGGGTAGCGGGAGCGGGGTCCTACGAGCAGTACTTC | CASSQVGVAGAGSYEQYF | TRBJ2-7 | TRBV4-3 | TRBD2 | NA
TGTGCCATCAGTGAGAGGTGGGGAGAGACCCAGTACTTC | CAISERWGETQYF | TRBJ2-5 | TRBV10-3 | NA | NA
TGTGCCAGCAGCCGAAGGGGCAGGGGGCAGAGGAATGAGCAGTTCTTC | CASSRRGRGQRNEQFF | TRBJ2-1 | TRBV3-1 | TRBD1 | NA
TGTGCCACCAGTGATTCGACGGACGTCGAGGAGCTGTTTTTT | CATSDSTDVEELFF | TRBJ2-2 | TRBV24-1 | NA | few
TGTGCCAGCAGTTTATCCGGGATCACTGGCGAGCAGTACTTC | CASSLSGITGEQYF | TRBJ2-7 | TRBV28 | NA | NA
TGTGCCATCAGTGTCGAACCAGACCCTGGCGACGAGCAGTACTTC | CAISVEPDPGDEQYF | TRBJ2-7 | TRBV10-3 | NA | NA
TGCGCCAGCAGCTTGACTAGCCCGAACACCGGGGAGCTGTTTTTT | CASSLTSPNTGELFF | TRBJ2-2 | TRBV5-1 | NA | few
TGCAGCGTTGGGAAGGGAGAGACCCAGTACTTC | CSVGKGETQYF | TRBJ2-5 | TRBV29-1 | NA | few
TGCAGCGTGGCCGTAGACAGGGCCTCCTACGAGCAGTACTTC | CSVAVDRASYEQYF | TRBJ2-7 | TRBV29-1 | TRBD1 | NA
TGCGCCAGCAGCCAAGAGTCCCTAGCGGCTACCTACGAGCAGTACTTC | CASSQESLAATYEQYF | TRBJ2-7 | TRBV4-1 | TRBD2 | NA
TGTGCCTGGAGTATTTCGGGGGGACGGAGCTATGGCTACACCTTC | CAWSISGGRSYGYTF | TRBJ1-2 | TRBV30 | NA | NA
TGTGCCAGCAGTGGGACAGGGTCTGGCTACACCTTC | CASSGTGSGYTF | TRBJ1-2 | TRBV28 | TRBD1 | many
TGCAGCGAGCGTGACAGGGCCACCTACAATGAGCAGTTCTTC | CSERDRATYNEQFF | TRBJ2-1 | TRBV29-1 | TRBD1 | many
TGCGCCAGCAGTCAAGGACTAGCGGGGAATGAGCAGTTCTTC | CASSQGLAGNEQFF | TRBJ2-1 | TRBV10-1 | TRBD2 | NA
TGTGCCAGCAGCGGATACAGGGGCCCTAACTATGGCTACACCTTC | CASSGYRGPNYGYTF | TRBJ1-2 | TRBV9 | TRBD1 | NA
TGCAGTGCTAGACGGACAACGAACACCGGGGAGCTGTTTTTT | CSARRTTNTGELFF | TRBJ2-2 | TRBV20-1 | NA | NA
TGTGCCTGCACAAAGGAGGCAGGGGACAAAAACATTCAGTACTTC | CACTKEAGDKNIQYF | TRBJ2-4 | TRBV30 | NA | few
TGTGCCAGCAGTGAGGGGGTCGGGGAAGCTTTCTTT | CASSEGVGEAFF | TRBJ1-1 | TRBV2 | NA | few
TGTGCCAGCAGCTTAACCGTGACAGACGGGGAGACCCAGTACTTC | CASSLTVTDGETQYF | TRBJ2-5 | TRBV7-3 | NA | NA
TGCAGTGCTAGAGACAGACTACACACTGAAGCTTTCTTT | CSARDRLHTEAFF | TRBJ1-1 | TRBV20-1 | NA | many
TGCGCCAGCAGCCAAGTTCGACAGGCCCAGGGGAATCAGCCCCAGCATTTT | CASSQVRQAQGNQPQHF | TRBJ1-5 | TRBV4-1 | NA | many
TGTGCCAGCAGCTGGGCAGACACTGAGCAGTTCTTC | CASSWADTEQFF | TRBJ2-1 | TRBV12-3/TRBV12-4 | NA | NA
TGCGCCAGCAGCCAAGTCCGGGACCAAACCTACAATGAGCAGTTCTTC | CASSQVRDQTYNEQFF | TRBJ2-1 | TRBV4-3 | NA | few
TGTGCCAGCTGGGACAGGGGGCCCTACAATGAGCAGTTCTTC | CASWDRGPYNEQFF | TRBJ2-1 | TRBV5-4 | TRBD1 | few
TGTGCCAGCAGCTTAGAGGGCCTGGCTGAAGCTTTCTTT | CASSLEGLAEAFF | TRBJ1-1 | TRBV7-4 | NA | many
TGTGCCAGCAGCTTACCCACAGGGGTCGCAACTAATGAAAAACTGTTTTTT | CASSLPTGVATNEKLFF | TRBJ1-4 | TRBV11-2 | TRBD1 | few
TGTGCCAGCAGCCAAGTTGGGGGGGTCAACTACTACGAGCAGTACTTC | CASSQVGGVNYYEQYF | TRBJ2-7 | TRBV3-1 | TRBD2 | NA
TGCGCCAGCAGCCAGACCGACAGGGAGAATCAGCCCCAGCATTTT | CASSQTDRENQPQHF | TRBJ1-5 | TRBV4-3 | TRBD1 | few
TGTGCCAGCAGCTTACGGTACCCATCCAACAAGGCCCAGCATTTT | CASSLRYPSNKAQHF | TRBJ1-5 | TRBV7-6 | NA | few
TGTGCCAGCAGCGTAGCGGGAGGGAGGACCGGGGAGCTGTTTTTT | CASSVAGGRTGELFF | TRBJ2-2 | TRBV9 | TRBD2 | NA
TGTGCCAGCAGTTACTCGATAAGGGGTGCGGCAACTAATGAAAAACTGTTTTTT | CASSYSIRGAATNEKLFF | TRBJ1-4 | TRBV6-2/TRBV6-3 | NA | many
TGTGCCAGCAGCTTCCGACTAGCGGGACACACCAGGGAGACCCAGTACTTC | CASSFRLAGHTRETQYF | TRBJ2-5 | TRBV3-1 | TRBD2 | NA
TGTGCCATCAGTGAGGCAGGGGCTCACGAGCAGTACTTC | CAISEAGAHEQYF | TRBJ2-7 | TRBV10-3 | NA | few
TGCAGCGTTGAGGGTATTGACTATGGCTACACCTTC | CSVEGIDYGYTF | TRBJ1-2 | TRBV29-1 | NA | NA
TGTGCCAGCTCACCTCCTCAGAGTCGGACTGAAGCTTTCTTT | CASSPPQSRTEAFF | TRBJ1-1 | TRBV18 | NA | NA
TGTGCCAGCAGTGCCGGGAAAGGGGGCGGAGGTGAAAAACTGTTTTTT | CASSAGKGGGGEKLFF | TRBJ1-4 | TRBV9 | TRBD1 | few
TGTGCCAGCAGTTCCCTATACAGGGAAATGAAGAGAAACACCATATATTTT | CASSSLYREMKRNTIYF | TRBJ1-3 | TRBV12-3/TRBV12-4 | NA | NA
TGCGCCAGCAGCCAGGGGAGACTAGCGGGAGACACAGATACGCAGTATTTT | CASSQGRLAGDTDTQYF | TRBJ2-3 | TRBV4-1 | TRBD2 | many
TGCGCCAGCAGCCAAGATCACAGGGATGCGCAGCCCCAGCATTTT | CASSQDHRDAQPQHF | TRBJ1-5 | TRBV4-3 | NA | few
TGTGCCAGCAGCTTGGTGGGACACGACGGCTATGGCTACACCTTC | CASSLVGHDGYGYTF | TRBJ1-2 | TRBV5-6 | NA | NA
TGTGCCAGCAGTTTGGGCGGGCATAGCTCCTACGAGCAGTACTTC | CASSLGGHSSYEQYF | TRBJ2-7 | TRBV12-3/TRBV12-4 | NA | few
TGCAGTGCTCATAGACAGGGTAAAGGGTACAATGAGCAGTTCTTC | CSAHRQGKGYNEQFF | TRBJ2-1 | TRBV20-1 | TRBD1 | NA
TGCGCCAGCAGCCAAGGGGGGGGTTACTACAATGAGCAGTTCTTC | CASSQGGGYYNEQFF | TRBJ2-1 | TRBV4-3 | TRBD2 | many
TGCGCCAGCAGCCAGGAGGACGTTGACTATGGCTACACCTTC | CASSQEDVDYGYTF | TRBJ1-2 | TRBV4-1 | NA | few
TGCAGTGCCCTTAGGGACAGGGGAGGGACTGAAGCTTTCTTT | CSALRDRGGTEAFF | TRBJ1-1 | TRBV20-1 | TRBD1 | NA
TGTGCCAGCAGCAAAGGTAGACTAGCGGCAACCTACAATGAGCAGTTCTTC | CASSKGRLAATYNEQFF | TRBJ2-1 | TRBV21-1 | NA | NA
TGTGCCAGCAGTGATAGCGGGAGTCACTACGAGCAGTACTTC | CASSDSGSHYEQYF | TRBJ2-7 | TRBV27 | TRBD2 | few
TGTGCCATCAGTGAGTCTTTGGACAATGAGGAGTTCTTC | CAISESLDNEEFF | TRBJ2-1 | TRBV10-3 | NA | NA
TGTGCCAGCAGCCCAGCCAGGGCTTCTGGCAATGAGCAGTTCTTC | CASSPARASGNEQFF | TRBJ2-1 | TRBV7-3 | NA | NA